These 11 T cell receptor beta chains were all obtained from the same sample, sequenced in a study of blood T cell repertoires in COVID-19. Profiled with immunoSEQ multiplex PCR; TCRdb holds only in-frame clones, not every one. The sample consists of fewer than 150,000 clones, roughly 79% of them appearing once. What was sequenced was peripheral blood. The receptors were sampled from a man older than 75 with acute or convalescent COVID-19.

The chain is built from TRBV30 and TRBJ1-5, with TRBD1 matching over 7 bases. This CDR3 region has 19 residues. CDR1 is GTSNPN, CDR2 SVGIG, per germline (reference sequence). V trimming: 0 bases; J trimming: 7 bases; junction bases outside the gene matches: 21. CDR3 loop: CAWSVDSAGGGSYGQPQHF. As DNA, the CDR3 is TGTGCCTGGAGTGTAGATTCCGCAGGGGGTGGGTCGTACGGGCAGCCCCAGCATTTT. The full variable domain, its missing parts supplied by reference TRBV30 and TRBJ1-5, is SQTIHQWPATLVQPVGSPLSLECTVEGTSNPNLYWYRQAAGRGLQLLFYSVGIGQISSEVPQNLSASRPQDRQFILSSKKLLLSDSGFYLCAWSVDSAGGGSYGQPQHFGDGTRLSIL.

This clone has ten or more counts. This sequence joins TRBV25-1 and TRBJ2-1, with D possibly matching TRBD2 (6 bases). Germline-derived CDR1 and CDR2 are MGHDK and SYGVNS. The CDR3 is 16 amino acids. The germline V and J ends were trimmed by 6 bases and 1 base, with 16 bases remaining between them. The CDR3 loop reads CASSLGGAGSYNEQFF. The CDR3 DNA is TGTGCCAGCAGCCTAGGAGGGGCCGGATCCTACAATGAGCAGTTCTTC.

The genes are TRBV11-2 and TRBJ2-7; 11 bases are shared with TRBD2. Germline CDR1 is SGHAT and CDR2 is FQNNGV. The CDR3 is 17 amino acids. Unmatched junction bases numbered 12, after V lost 4 bases and J lost 4 bases. The CDR3 sequence: CASSSLLAGGRLYEQYF. Here the CDR3 DNA reads TGTGCCAGCAGCTCTCTCTTAGCGGGGGGGAGGCTGTACGAGCAGTACTTC.

The V and J genes are TRBV19 and TRBJ2-7; D gene ambiguous. The CDR3 loop spans 13 amino acids. CDR1 is LNHDA, CDR2 SQIVND, per germline (reference sequence). Trimming removed 5 bases at V and 0 bases at J, with 8 bases between. The DNA of the CDR3 is TGTGCCAGTAGTTGGGCGCTCTCCTACGAGCAGTACTTC. Encoded protein: CASSWALSYEQYF.

The genes are TRBV5-1 and TRBJ1-2, with D unresolved. The length of the CDR3 is 13 residues. The germline CDR1 and CDR2 sequences are SGHRS and YFSETQ. V was pared by 4 bases and J by 2 bases, with 9 bases between. The CDR3 reads CASSQEGNYGYTF. In DNA, the CDR3 is TGCGCCAGCAGCCAGGAGGGAAACTATGGCTACACCTTC. The whole variable domain, remainder taken from reference TRBV5-1 and TRBJ1-2, is KAGVTQTPRYLIKTRGQQVTLSCSPISGHRSVSWYQQTPGQGLQFLFEYFSETQRNKGNFPGRFSGRQFSNSRSEMNVSTLELGDSALYLCASSQEGNYGYTFGSGTRLTVV.

The rearrangement links TRBV11-3 to TRBJ2-1, with 10 bases matching TRBD1. The CDR3 sequence is 14 residues long. Per germline, CDR1 SGHNT and CDR2 YENEEA. Germline trimming cut 5 bases from V and 8 bases from J; bases unmatched to any gene: 6. CDR3 in DNA: TGTGCCAGCAGCGACAGGGGGCGTAGCGATGAGCAGTTCTTC. It translates to CASSDRGRSDEQFF.

The chain links TRBV7-6 to TRBJ2-3; the D gene is possibly TRBD1 (6 bases). Germline lookup yields CDR1 SGHVS and CDR2 FNYEAQ. Deletions cut 10 bases from V and 0 bases from J, with 11 bases between. The CDR3 runs to 13 residues. The CDR3 region is CATTGSSTDTQYF. CDR3 nucleotides: TGTGCCACAACAGGGTCTAGCACAGATACGCAGTATTTT. Complete variable domain (other parts from reference TRBV7-6 and TRBJ2-3): GAGVSQSPRYKVTKRGQDVALRCDPISGHVSLYWYRQALGQGPEFLTYFNYEAQQDKSGLPNDRFSAERPEGSISTLTIQRTEQRDSAMYRCATTGSSTDTQYFGPGTRLTVL.

The chain employs TRBV20-1 and TRBJ2-3, with D possibly TRBD1 on 5 matching bases. The CDR3 totals 14 residues. Per germline, CDR1 DFQATT and CDR2 SNEGSKA (reference sequence). V dropped 3 bases and J dropped 0 bases, with 10 bases sitting between them. CDR3 region: CSASRQTSTDTQYF. CDR3 bases: TGCAGTGCTAGTCGACAGACTAGCACAGATACGCAGTATTTT.

This clone was seen at least ten times. V gene TRBV6-1 combines with J gene TRBJ1-1, with a possible D match to TRBD1 (5 bases). The CDR3 runs to 14 residues. V gave up 6 bases and J gave up 7 bases, with 18 bases separating them. The V gene's germline CDR1 is MNHNS and CDR2 SASEGT. This chain's CDR3 is CASRGGQAVVEAFF. CDR3 DNA sequence: TGTGCCAGCAGGGGTGGACAAGCCGTTGTTGAAGCTTTCTTT.

The rearrangement links TRBV3-1 (or the pseudogene TRBV3-2) to TRBJ2-1; perhaps TRBD2 as D (6 bases). From germline, CDR1 is LGHDT and CDR2 YNNKEL (reference sequence). The V end was cut by 6 bases, the J end by 3 bases, with 15 bases between. This CDR3 has 15 residues. The CDR3 sequence: CASSRRGGHYNEQFF. For the CDR3, the DNA is TGTGCCAGCAGTCGCCGGGGAGGTCACTACAATGAGCAGTTCTTC.

The gene calls are TRBV5-4 and TRBJ2-1; TRBD2 aligns across 11 bases. CDR3 length equals 16 residues. Germline CDR1 SGHNT, CDR2 YYREEE (reference sequence). The V gene end was trimmed by 0 bases and the J gene end by 12 bases; junction bases not matched to a gene: 11. CDR3 in amino acids: CASSLGGSGGARGQFF. The CDR3 DNA is TGTGCCAGCAGCTTGGGTGGTAGCGGGGGGGCCAGAGGGCAGTTCTTC.